These T cell receptor beta chains were read from a single sample in a study of blood T cell repertoires in COVID-19. TCRdb keeps only in-frame clones here, not all; method: immunoSEQ multiplex PCR. Here the sample spans under 300,000 clones, 81% being singletons. The sequenced material came from peripheral blood. Every receptor here comes from an older woman with active or convalescent COVID-19. Each CDR3 is given with its conserved first and last residue. D genes are given only for firm matches. A row's size may be missing; if present it is once, few, many or a size class.

.	TRBD1	TRBV7-2	TRBJ1-6	CASSSRDRMIQGSPLHF	TGTGCCAGCAGCTCTCGGGACAGGATGATCCAGGGTTCACCCCTCCACTTT
once	.	TRBV19	TRBJ1-4	CASSIPAEASTNEKLFF	TGTGCCAGTAGTATACCCGCCGAGGCTTCAACTAATGAAAAACTGTTTTTT
once	TRBD2	TRBV5-5	TRBJ2-7	CASSLSGGGAYSYEQYF	TGTGCCAGCAGTCTCAGCGGGGGAGGGGCCTACTCCTACGAGCAGTACTTC
.	TRBD2	TRBV4-2	TRBJ2-1	CASSQDLAGGQDEQFF	TGTGCCAGCAGCCAAGATCTAGCGGGGGGGCAGGATGAGCAGTTCTTC
.	TRBD2	TRBV4-3	TRBJ2-7	CASSRLLAGGSYEQYF	TGCGCCAGCAGCCGTCTACTAGCGGGGGGCTCCTACGAGCAGTACTTC
.	.	TRBV3-1/TRBV3-2	TRBJ1-1	CASKGVNTEAFF	TGTGCCAGCAAGGGGGTGAACACTGAAGCTTTCTTT
few	.	TRBV2	TRBJ1-2	CASTVTNYGYTF	TGTGCCAGCACTGTAACTAACTATGGCTACACCTTC
.	.	TRBV5-4	TRBJ1-1	CASSLEPVTTEAFF	TGTGCCAGCAGCTTGGAACCGGTAACCACTGAAGCTTTCTTT
few	.	TRBV7-2	TRBJ1-2	CASSLSDATGPYGYTF	TGTGCCAGCAGCCTTTCGGACGCGACAGGCCCTTATGGCTACACCTTC
.	.	TRBV28	TRBJ1-5	CASTGSGNQPQHF	TGTGCCAGCACGGGATCCGGCAATCAGCCCCAGCATTTT
.	.	TRBV11-2	TRBJ1-2	CASSPVRGNYGYTF	TGTGCCAGCAGCCCCGTCCGGGGAAACTATGGCTACACCTTC
.	.	TRBV15	TRBJ1-6	CATVDSPNSPLHF	TGTGCCACCGTCGACAGCCCGAATTCACCCCTCCACTTT
.	.	TRBV7-2	TRBJ1-3	CASSLLAVSGNTIYF	TGTGCCAGCAGCTTACTGGCGGTTTCTGGAAACACCATATATTTT
once	.	TRBV19	TRBJ2-7	CASSIAGYEQYF	TGTGCCAGTAGTATCGCCGGCTACGAGCAGTACTTC
few	.	TRBV14	TRBJ2-7	CASSPQVYVGEQYF	TGTGCCAGCAGCCCCCAAGTTTACGTCGGCGAGCAGTACTTC
.	.	TRBV5-5	TRBJ1-1	CASSRGDVRANTEAFF	TGTGCCAGCAGCCGCGGTGACGTGCGGGCGAACACTGAAGCTTTCTTT
.	TRBD2	TRBV5-1	TRBJ2-3	CASSLPRAGGQDTQYF	TGCGCCAGCAGCTTGCCTCGAGCGGGGGGGCAAGATACGCAGTATTTT
.	.	TRBV6-4	TRBJ1-3	CARQRTVGNTIYF	TGTGCCAGACAAAGGACAGTTGGAAACACCATATATTTT
.	TRBD2	TRBV6-1	TRBJ2-3	CASSVRLAASTDTQYF	TGTGCCAGCAGTGTTCGACTAGCGGCTAGCACAGATACGCAGTATTTT